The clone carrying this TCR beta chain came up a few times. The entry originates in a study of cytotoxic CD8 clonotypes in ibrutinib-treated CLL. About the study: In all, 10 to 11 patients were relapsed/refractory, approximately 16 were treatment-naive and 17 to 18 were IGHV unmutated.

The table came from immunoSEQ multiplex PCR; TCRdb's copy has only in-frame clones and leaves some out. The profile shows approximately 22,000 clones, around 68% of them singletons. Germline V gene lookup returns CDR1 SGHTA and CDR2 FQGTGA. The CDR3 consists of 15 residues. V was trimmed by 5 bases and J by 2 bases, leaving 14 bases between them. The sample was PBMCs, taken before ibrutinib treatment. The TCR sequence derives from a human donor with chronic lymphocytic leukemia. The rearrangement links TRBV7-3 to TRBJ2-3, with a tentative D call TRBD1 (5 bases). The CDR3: CASSAGGANTDTQYF. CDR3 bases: TGTGCCAGCAGCGCCGGTGGGGCGAACACAGATACGCAGTATTTT.